The 16 T cell receptor beta chains in this list originate from one sample, sequenced in a study of blood T cell repertoires in COVID-19. Sequencing used immunoSEQ multiplex PCR; TCRdb keeps in-frame clones, though not all of them. The repertoire holds approximately 97,000 clones, approximately 78% seen once, with 9.8% in the top ten. The sample was peripheral blood. These TCRs come from a man in his sixties with active or convalescent COVID-19.

This sequence joins TRBV5-6 and TRBJ2-2, with TRBD2 as a possible D gene (7 bases). Looked up from germline, CDR1 is SGHDT and CDR2 is YYEEEE. V lost 3 bases and J 7 bases, leaving 13 bases between the germline ends. The CDR3 is 14 amino acids. In DNA, the CDR3 is TGTGCCAGCAGCTACACGGGGGGCATCGGGGAGCTGTTTTTT. Protein: CASSYTGGIGELFF.

The chain carries TRBV28 and TRBJ1-3, with D perhaps matching TRBD1 (6 bases). This CDR3 comprises 15 residues. Germline values: CDR1 MDHEN, CDR2 SYDVKM. V was cut by 2 bases and J by 1 base, with 9 bases left in between. The CDR3 nucleotides are TGTGCCAGCAGTTTAAGGGGGTCGTCTGGAAACACCATATATTTT. It specifies CASSLRGSSGNTIYF.

The chain carries TRBV4-1 and TRBJ1-4, with D possibly being TRBD1 (5 bases). The V and J ends lost 6 bases and 8 bases respectively, with 16 bases between them. The CDR3 contains 14 residues. Germline CDR1 MGHRA, CDR2 YSYEKL. CDR3 coding DNA: TGCGCCAGCAGACTACATCGGGGGTCGGAAAAACTGTTTTTT. Translation gives CASRLHRGSEKLFF.

This sequence joins TRBV3-1 (or the pseudogene TRBV3-2) and TRBJ1-6; TRBD1 agrees at 8 bases. Germline V gives CDR1 LGHDT, CDR2 YNNKEL (reference sequence). V shed 4 bases and J 9 bases; nucleotides not matched to a gene: 8. The CDR3 totals 15 residues. The CDR3 region has the DNA TGTGCCAGCAGCCGCGGACAGGGAGGCGGTTCACCCCTCCACTTT. It yields the protein CASSRGQGGGSPLHF.

The J gene is TRBJ2-3, the V gene TRBV5-6; no clear D gene. CDR1 SGHDT and CDR2 YYEEEE come from the germline V gene. This CDR3 region has 14 residues. Trimming pared 1 base from V and 4 bases from J, leaving 10 bases between. This CDR3 is CASSLRPGADTQYF. Written as DNA, the CDR3 is TGTGCCAGCAGCTTGAGACCTGGAGCAGATACGCAGTATTTT.

This clone was recorded only once. The rearrangement uses TRBV29-1 and TRBJ1-1; D possibly corresponds to TRBD1 (5 bases). The germline CDR1 and CDR2 sequences are SQVTM and ANQGSEA. Between the trimmed V and J ends, which lost 1 base and 4 bases, there was a span of 10 bases. The CDR3 length is 13 residues. The CDR3 DNA sequence: TGCAGCGTTGAAGCCGGGGGAGGCACTGAAGCTTTCTTT. Translated, it gives CSVEAGGGTEAFF.

J is TRBJ2-5 and V is TRBV10-3, with D perhaps TRBD2 (5 bases). Germline CDR1 is ENHRY and CDR2 is SYGVKD. The germline V and J ends were trimmed by 8 bases and 2 bases, with 9 bases remaining between them. The CDR3 sequence is 12 residues long. The CDR3 loop reads CAIGGDQETQYF. The CDR3 nucleotides are TGTGCCATCGGAGGAGATCAAGAGACCCAGTACTTC.

The chain combines TRBV7-9 with TRBJ1-2; D possibly corresponds to TRBD1 (6 bases). Germline lookup yields CDR1 SEHNR and CDR2 FQNEAQ (reference sequence). V was trimmed by 5 bases and J by 10 bases, leaving 20 bases between them. The CDR3 loop spans 14 amino acids. The CDR3 here is CASSPLGGQGIYTF. The DNA of the CDR3 is TGTGCCAGCAGCCCCTTGGGGGGGCAGGGGATCTACACCTTC.

The V gene is TRBV10-3, the J gene TRBJ1-1; no reliable D call. The CDR3 contains 14 residues. CDR1 is ENHRY and CDR2 is SYGVKD in the germline V gene. V gave up 3 bases and J gave up 2 bases, with 10 bases separating them. DNA for the CDR3: TGTGCCATCAGTGATATTGGGCTCAACACTGAAGCTTTCTTT. Its translation is CAISDIGLNTEAFF.

V and J are TRBV19 and TRBJ2-7; 12 bases are shared with TRBD2. Germline V gene lookup returns CDR1 LNHDA and CDR2 SQIVND (reference sequence). Trimming at V came to 8 bases and at J to 5 bases, leaving 7 bases not matched to a gene. The CDR3 sequence is 14 residues long. The chain's CDR3 is CASGLAGWKHEQYF. The CDR3 nucleotides are TGTGCCAGTGGACTAGCGGGATGGAAACACGAGCAGTACTTC.

This chain connects TRBV28 to TRBJ1-2; 8 bases fit TRBD1. CDR1 is MDHEN, CDR2 SYDVKM, per germline. J was trimmed by 4 bases and V by 4 bases; bases with no gene match: 5. The CDR3 length is 14 residues. Here the CDR3 DNA reads TGTGCCAGCAGTTCCGGACAGGGTAGCTATGGCTACACCTTC. It yields the protein CASSSGQGSYGYTF.

V usage is TRBV7-8 and J usage is TRBJ1-3; D is unclear. The V end was cut by 5 bases, the J end by 2 bases, with 4 bases between. The CDR3 contains 12 residues. The germline V gene encodes CDR1 SGHVS and CDR2 FQNEAQ. CDR3 nucleotides: TGTGCCAGCAGCCCTCCTGGAAACACCATATATTTT. Its protein is CASSPPGNTIYF.

CDR3 amino acids: CAIRDLAGASNEQFF. In nucleotides, the CDR3 is TGTGCCATCAGAGACCTAGCGGGGGCGTCCAATGAGCAGTTCTTC. This sequence joins TRBV10-3 and TRBJ2-1; 10 nucleotides line up with TRBD2. The CDR3 covers 15 residues. V was pared by 6 bases and J by 6 bases, with 8 bases of the junction left unmatched. Germline CDR1 and CDR2: ENHRY and SYGVKD.

The chain links TRBV2 to TRBJ1-4, with 10 bases lining up with TRBD1. The CDR3 contains 15 residues. With V trimmed by 1 base and J by 6 bases, 2 bases remained unmatched. The germline CDR1 and CDR2 sequences are SNHLY and FYNNEI. CDR3 in DNA: TGTGCCAGCAGTGAAGGAGGACAGGGGGATGAAAAACTGTTTTTT. This codes for CASSEGGQGDEKLFF.

V gene TRBV6-5 combines with J gene TRBJ2-7; 7 nucleotides match TRBD1. The germline V gene encodes CDR1 MNHEY and CDR2 SVGAGI. CDR3 size: 14 residues. J lost 5 bases, V lost 4 bases, and 8 bases had no gene match. CDR3 residues: CASSSDRAGHEQYF. Here the CDR3 DNA reads TGTGCCAGCAGTTCCGACAGGGCAGGACACGAGCAGTACTTC.

This clone was picked up one time. The rearrangement joins TRBV28 to TRBJ1-1; D is unclear. Deletions cut 1 base from V and 8 bases from J, with 8 bases between. Germline CDR1 MDHEN, CDR2 SYDVKM. The CDR3 totals 12 residues. The CDR3 DNA sequence: TGTGCCAGCAGTTTATACGGCGGGGAAGCTTTCTTT. Amino acid sequence: CASSLYGGEAFF. The variable domain in full, with the rest retrieved from reference TRBV28 and TRBJ1-1, is DVKVTQSSRYLVKRTGEKVFLECVQDMDHENMFWYRQDPGLGLRLIYFSYDVKMKEKGDIPEGYSVSREKKERFSLILESASTNQTSMYLCASSLYGGEAFFGQGTRLTVV.